This TCR beta chain stems from a study of T-cell memory formation after mild COVID-19. Points from the study as a whole: Clones shrinking between day 15 and 85 showed a balanced CD4/CD8 split, and those that grew later tilted toward CD4+. Unconfirmed was the SARS-CoV-2 specificity of second-wave clones that peaked on day 37.

The length of the CDR3 is 13 residues. V lost 3 bases to trimming and J lost 4 bases, with 8 bases between them. Notes on this clonotype: Antigen specificity is unknown.

TCRdb re-called the 5' RACE reads through MiXCR, storing one row per CDR3 protein. The sample holds about 270,000 distinct CDR3 sequences, 15% to 20% seen once. This TCR derives from a man in his late teens or twenties who had mild COVID-19 (a few samples of this study predate the infection). Cell type and time point are not known. The genes are TRBV12-3 or TRBV12-4 and TRBJ2-3; a weak D match, TRBD2 (5 bases). The specimen was PBMCs or a T cell subset sorted from them (not recorded which). The CDR3: CASSLPSSDTQYF. As DNA, the CDR3 is TGTGCCAGCAGTTTGCCTAGCTCAGATACGCAGTATTTT.